Listed below are T cell receptor beta chains from one sample, sequenced in a study of beta chain features in type 1 diabetes. The repertoire was sequenced with immunoSEQ multiplex PCR; TCRdb's copy has only in-frame clones and lacks some. The sample has some 150,000 clones, less than 11% seen once. Material: naive CD4+ T cells from blood. These receptors were collected from a man between 18 and 35 years old in good health. Both conserved end residues are trimmed from each CDR3.

V gene	J gene	CDR3 protein
TRBV4-1	TRBJ2-1	ASSQPLAGSSYNEQF
TRBV7-2	TRBJ2-1	ASSLVRNEQF
TRBV11-2	TRBJ2-1	ASSKLTSGGPYNEQF
TRBV6-1	TRBJ2-7	ASWLAGDSYEQY
TRBV28	TRBJ1-2	ASSLRAYGYT
TRBV20-1	TRBJ2-3	SVPSTDTQY
TRBV4-1	TRBJ2-6	ASSQDVPSGANVLT
TRBV6-5	TRBJ2-7	ASRRGQDGLYEQY
TRBV6-5	TRBJ1-5	ASSSHTLSNQPQH
TRBV5-4	TRBJ2-3	ASSLPRDRGRTDTQY
TRBV28	TRBJ1-4	ASSQGSEKLF
TRBV27	TRBJ1-5	ASSSPGDWDQPQH
TRBV14	TRBJ1-1	ASSLYMNTEAF
TRBV5-1	TRBJ2-5	ASSRRRDVKTQY
TRBV5-4	TRBJ1-5	ASSQDDRNNQPQH
TRBV4-3	TRBJ2-5	ASSRWRQETQY
TRBV5-1	TRBJ1-2	ASSLDAGATYGYT
TRBV7-3	TRBJ2-1	ASSSGLAGGFYNEQF
TRBV6-6	TRBJ2-2	ATSRGGGGTGELF
TRBV19	TRBJ1-6	ASSIAGGANLASPLH
TRBV19	TRBJ1-5	ASSIGVDQPQH
TRBV6-5	TRBJ1-1	ASSRDRTNTEAF
TRBV5-4	TRBJ2-5	ASSALAYPQETQY
TRBV6-6	TRBJ1-2	ASTLVGGDNYGYT
TRBV5-1	TRBJ2-1	ASSSVTSGGANEQF
TRBV4-3	TRBJ2-2	ASSQYLTGELF
TRBV9	TRBJ2-7	ASSPGTGVYEQY
TRBV18	TRBJ1-4	ASSLGAGNEKLF
TRBV6-5	TRBJ2-5	ASSYHFFGSQETQY
TRBV29-1	TRBJ2-7	SGGGRYEQY
TRBV10-3	TRBJ2-3	AIRDTGGDTDTQY
TRBV7-2	TRBJ1-2	ASSGASGGDYGYT
TRBV7-7	TRBJ2-3	ASSPWTSITDTQY
TRBV9	TRBJ1-3	ASSPTGFSGNTIY
TRBV5-1	TRBJ2-2	ASSLSPMSGELF
TRBV2	TRBJ1-2	ASSEEGSLGGGYT
TRBV29-1	TRBJ1-2	SVEKDTRTYGYT
TRBV9	TRBJ2-2	ASSVEITGLPGELF
TRBV27	TRBJ1-5	ASSFGQGGDQPQH
TRBV7-6	TRBJ2-7	ASSLATNYEQY
TRBV14	TRBJ2-3	ASSQDTRRGRTDTQY
TRBV11-2	TRBJ2-7	ASSFRQGPHEQY
TRBV27	TRBJ2-7	ASSRDRLYEQY
TRBV4-1	TRBJ2-1	ASSQDRDRGYNEQF
TRBV9	TRBJ2-2	ASSETGNGAGELF
TRBV7-3	TRBJ1-2	ASSPLGGFHIGYT
TRBV18	TRBJ2-5	ASSPREVETQY
TRBV18	TRBJ1-1	ASSPQGGTENTEAF
TRBV10-3	TRBJ1-2	AISLTGEWNYGYT
TRBV4-1	TRBJ2-3	ASSLSGGVTDTQY
TRBV2	TRBJ2-7	ASSLRGGSAYEQY
TRBV5-6	TRBJ2-1	ASTRLAGGYNEQF